A single sample is the source of the 26 T cell receptor beta chains below, sequenced in a study of shared clonotypes between healthy human individuals. Sequenced by immunoSEQ multiplex PCR; TCRdb stores in-frame clones only, minus some. This table holds more than 900,000 clones, approximately 78% found once. Sequenced input: memory CD4+ T cells from PBMCs. Documented subset: CD45RA-negative fraction. These receptors came from a man between 18 and 29 years old in good health. Some clones in this sample may be carry-over from other donors' samples.

In DNA, the CDR3 is TGCGCCAGCAGCGCCACAGGGAGCAATCAGCCCCAGCATTTT. The encoded protein is CASSATGSNQPQHF. The rearrangement links TRBV5-1 to TRBJ1-5, with D tentatively TRBD1 (6 bases). V was cut by 4 bases and J by 1 base, with 9 bases left in between. Looked up from germline, CDR1 is SGHRS and CDR2 is YFSETQ. The CDR3 is 14 amino acids. The full variable domain, completed using reference TRBV5-1 and TRBJ1-5, is KAGVTQTPRYLIKTRGQQVTLSCSPISGHRSVSWYQQTPGQGLQFLFEYFSETQRNKGNFPGRFSGRQFSNSRSEMNVSTLELGDSALYLCASSATGSNQPQHFGDGTRLSIL.

The rearrangement links TRBV27 to TRBJ1-1; 8 nucleotides align to TRBD1. Trimming at V came to 5 bases and at J to 11 bases, leaving 13 bases not matched to a gene. Germline V gives CDR1 MNHEY, CDR2 SMNVEV (reference sequence). The CDR3 covers 14 residues. CDR3 in amino acids: CASSTQRQGSLAFF. CDR3 sequence (DNA): TGTGCCAGCAGTACGCAACGACAGGGGAGTTTGGCTTTCTTT.

V and J are TRBV4-1 and TRBJ2-1, with D possibly called TRBD1 or TRBD2 (5 bases each). The CDR3 has 12 amino acids. V dropped 2 bases and J dropped 15 bases, with 14 bases sitting between them. Per germline, CDR1 MGHRA and CDR2 YSYEKL. CDR3 nucleotides: TGCGCCAGCAGCCAACTGGGACGAGAGAGGTTCTTC. This codes for CASSQLGRERFF.

The chain recombines TRBV6-5 with TRBJ2-7; TRBD1 is a possible D gene (5 bases). V was trimmed by 2 bases and J by 10 bases, leaving 15 bases between them. The CDR3 covers 13 residues. Germline values: CDR1 MNHEY, CDR2 SVGAGI. The CDR3 protein is CASSYPNNRFQYF. The CDR3 nucleotides read TGTGCCAGCAGTTACCCGAATAACAGGTTTCAGTACTTC.

The chain has TRBV7-9 and TRBJ2-3; D possibly uses TRBD1 or TRBD2 (5 bases each). Trimming took off 3 bases at V and 14 bases at J, with 12 bases between the two ends. This CDR3 contains 11 residues. CDR1 is SEHNR, CDR2 FQNEAQ, per germline (reference sequence). CDR3 nucleotide sequence: TGTGCCAGCAGCTTGGGGGTCCGACCGTATTTT. Translation gives CASSLGVRPYF.

The chain couples TRBV5-4 to TRBJ2-2, with 13 bases identical to TRBD2. This CDR3 has 19 residues. The junction had 6 bases not matched to a gene; V was cut back by 0 bases and J by 1 base. The germline gives CDR1 SGHNT, CDR2 YYREEE (reference sequence). CDR3 bases: TGTGCCAGCAGCTTGGCTGGTACTAGCGGGAGGGGGAACACCGGGGAGCTGTTTTTT. Translating it yields CASSLAGTSGRGNTGELFF.

Ten or more counts support this clone. The genes are TRBV7-3 and TRBJ2-1, with D possibly being TRBD1 or TRBD2 (5 bases each). V dropped 4 bases and J dropped 6 bases, with 13 bases sitting between them. Germline CDR1 and CDR2: SGHTA and FQGTGA. The CDR3 extends over 14 amino acids. In DNA, the CDR3 is TGTGCCAGCAGCTGGGGGTCAAGGGGCAATGAGCAGTTCTTC. Protein product: CASSWGSRGNEQFF.

V and J are TRBV7-2 and TRBJ2-7; D is perhaps TRBD2 (5 bases). The CDR3 runs to 13 residues. V was shortened by 2 bases and J by 4 bases, with 9 bases between the two germline ends. The germline gives CDR1 SGHTA, CDR2 FQGNSA. The CDR3, as DNA: TGTGCCAGCAGCTTAAGGTCGGGATACGAGCAGTACTTC. It codes for CASSLRSGYEQYF.

This chain joins TRBV2 and TRBJ2-2, with 8 bases matching TRBD2. The J segment lost 1 base and the V segment lost 7 bases, leaving 14 bases of the junction unmatched. Germline V lookup: CDR1 SNHLY, CDR2 FYNNEI. This CDR3 contains 18 residues. The CDR3 is CASTHKKGLAENTGELFF. For the CDR3, the DNA is TGTGCCAGCACCCATAAAAAAGGACTAGCCGAGAACACCGGGGAGCTGTTTTTT.

The rearrangement links TRBV5-4 to TRBJ2-2; D remains ambiguous. Trimming removed 2 bases at V and 8 bases at J, with 10 bases between. CDR3 length: 13 amino acids. Germline loops: CDR1 SGHNT, CDR2 YYREEE (reference sequence). DNA for the CDR3: TGTGCCAGCAGCTTCTTTGGTTCTGGGGAGCTGTTTTTT. Its translation: CASSFFGSGELFF.

To note about this clone: With only one base between it and a far larger clone, this is likely a read error. Other DNA sequences of this sample code for an identical CDR3. This rearrangement joins TRBV28 to TRBJ1-2; no definite D call. From germline, CDR1 is MDHEN and CDR2 SYDVKM. The CDR3 is 12 residues long. V lost 4 bases and J 3 bases, leaving 6 bases between the germline ends. The CDR3 protein is CASSSTDYGYTF. DNA of the CDR3: TGTGCCAGCAGTTCCACGGACTATGGCTACACCTTC.

The chain couples TRBV14 to TRBJ2-5; the D call may be TRBD1 or TRBD2 (7 bases each). The CDR3 length is 15 residues. The germline V gene encodes CDR1 SGHDN and CDR2 FVKESK. V was trimmed by 4 bases and J by 2 bases, leaving 14 bases between them. CDR3 in DNA: TGTGCCAGCAGCCGACTCAGGGGGGGACAAGAGACCCAGTACTTC. This translates into CASSRLRGGQETQYF.

The rearrangement links TRBV6-6 to TRBJ1-4; D might be TRBD1 (5 bases). CDR1 is MNHNY, CDR2 SVGAGI, per germline (reference sequence). Trimming took 2 bases from V and 2 from J, leaving 9 bases between them. The CDR3 loop spans 15 amino acids. CDR3 residues: CASSYPTATNEKLFF. CDR3 bases: TGTGCCAGCAGTTACCCGACAGCTACTAATGAAAAACTGTTTTTT.

This clone was seen a few times. The chain links TRBV18 to TRBJ1-4; D gene ambiguous. The CDR3 loop spans 19 amino acids. Trimming removed 1 base from V and 0 bases from J, with 18 bases in between. Germline CDR1 KGHSH, CDR2 LQKENI. CDR3 protein: CASSPRPSMSKATNEKLFF. The CDR3 DNA follows: TGTGCCAGCTCACCACGTCCCTCCATGTCAAAGGCAACTAATGAAAAACTGTTTTTT.

The chain is built from TRBV9 and TRBJ2-4, with 7 nucleotides matching TRBD2. V shed 0 bases, J shed 1 base, and the junction held 10 bases outside the gene matches. The CDR3 loop spans 18 amino acids. CDR1 is SGDLS and CDR2 is YYNGEE in the germline V gene. The chain's CDR3 is CASSVEGRAQGAKNIQYF. DNA of the CDR3: TGTGCCAGCAGCGTAGAGGGGAGGGCCCAGGGTGCCAAAAACATTCAGTACTTC.

This clone appeared a single time. This chain joins TRBV20-1 and TRBJ1-2, with 9 bases identical to TRBD1. Germline V gives CDR1 DFQATT, CDR2 SNEGSKA (reference sequence). After removal of 5 bases from V and 11 bases from J, the junction contained 6 bases not matched to a gene. This CDR3 contains 11 residues. The CDR3 loop is CSASGTGIYTF. The DNA of the CDR3 is TGCAGTGCTTCCGGGACAGGGATATACACCTTC.

The rearrangement links TRBV7-2 to TRBJ2-5; 7 bases agree with TRBD2. This CDR3 comprises 16 residues. With V trimmed by 2 bases and J by 2 bases, 8 bases remained unmatched. CDR1 and CDR2 from the germline V gene are SGHTA and FQGNSA. CDR3 nucleotides: TGTGCCAGCAGCTTACTACTAGCGAGCTCTCAAGAGACCCAGTACTTC. This sequence encodes CASSLLLASSQETQYF.

The chain carries TRBV14 and TRBJ1-2; 7 bases fit TRBD1. Germline CDR1 SGHDN, CDR2 FVKESK. The CDR3 length is 15 residues. Unmatched junction bases numbered 6, after V lost 4 bases and J lost 1 base. CDR3 in amino acids: CASSPDRLFNYGYTF. CDR3 in DNA: TGTGCCAGCAGCCCGGACAGGCTCTTTAACTATGGCTACACCTTC.

The chain employs TRBV11-2 and TRBJ2-2; 8 bases fit TRBD1. V was pared by 5 bases and J by 8 bases, with 7 bases of the junction left unmatched. Per the germline V gene, CDR1 is SGHAT and CDR2 is FQNNGV. The CDR3 is 14 amino acids. CDR3 protein: CASSRDRGGGELFF. CDR3 nucleotide sequence: TGTGCCAGCAGCCGCGACAGGGGAGGAGGGGAGCTGTTTTTT.

This clone was seen a handful of times. The V gene is TRBV5-1, the J gene TRBJ2-7; TRBD2 agrees at 9 bases. Trimming removed 0 bases from V and 6 bases from J; junction bases left unmatched: 7. Per the germline V gene, CDR1 is SGHRS and CDR2 is YFSETQ. CDR3 size: 15 residues. CDR3 in amino acids: CASSLEGTSSAEQYF. In DNA, the CDR3 is TGCGCCAGCAGCTTGGAGGGGACTAGCTCCGCCGAGCAGTACTTC. Using reference TRBV5-1 and TRBJ2-7 for the parts outside the CDR3, the full variable domain is KAGVTQTPRYLIKTRGQQVTLSCSPISGHRSVSWYQQTPGQGLQFLFEYFSETQRNKGNFPGRFSGRQFSNSRSEMNVSTLELGDSALYLCASSLEGTSSAEQYFGPGTRLTVT.

CDR3 sequence reads: CASSILERGEKLFF. CDR3 DNA sequence: TGCGCCAGCAGCATACTTGAAAGGGGTGAAAAACTGTTTTTT. The chain is built from TRBV4-1 and TRBJ1-4; possible D gene TRBD1, 5 bases. CDR3 length equals 14 residues. V gave up 5 bases and J gave up 7 bases, with 14 bases separating them. In germline, CDR1 is MGHRA, CDR2 YSYEKL.

This clone was observed a handful of times. This sequence joins TRBV27 and TRBJ2-2; D not certain. Trimming removed 5 bases at V and 0 bases at J, with 16 bases between. CDR3 length: 17 residues. The germline V gene has CDR1 MNHEY and CDR2 SMNVEV (reference sequence). The CDR3 here is CASSPLPVQANTGELFF. DNA for the CDR3: TGTGCCAGCAGTCCCCTACCCGTTCAGGCGAACACCGGGGAGCTGTTTTTT.

V is TRBV6-1 and J is TRBJ1-1, with D perhaps TRBD1 (6 bases). The CDR3 has 13 residues. Trimming stripped 6 bases from V and 11 bases from J, with 19 bases between. Germline values: CDR1 MNHNS, CDR2 SASEGT. The CDR3 DNA reads TGTGCCAGCAGAACAAAATCTCACCAGGGGGCTTTCTTT. Amino acid sequence: CASRTKSHQGAFF.

Regarding this clone: This specimen includes other DNA sequences encoding the same CDR3. This rearrangement joins TRBV5-1 to TRBJ2-3; maybe TRBD2 (5 bases). Germline CDR1 SGHRS, CDR2 YFSETQ. This CDR3 is built from 15 residues. Between the trimmed V and J ends, which lost 0 bases and 3 bases, there was a span of 11 bases. The CDR3 region has the DNA TGCGCCAGCAGCTTGGCAGCCCGAGGGACAGATACGCAGTATTTT. Amino acid sequence: CASSLAARGTDTQYF.

There are many counts of this clone. The gene calls are TRBV4-3 and TRBJ1-2, with D perhaps TRBD1 (5 bases). The CDR3 covers 14 residues. The V end lost 0 bases, the J end lost 6 bases, and 11 bases lay between the germline ends. Germline CDR1 reads LGHNA; CDR2 reads YSLEER. CDR3 in amino acids: CASSQEGVANGYTF. As DNA, the CDR3 is TGCGCCAGCAGCCAAGAGGGGGTAGCAAATGGCTACACCTTC.

The chain links TRBV7-8 to TRBJ1-1; 7 bases are shared with TRBD1. The V segment lost 1 base and the J segment 7 bases; nucleotides outside the gene matches: 9. The CDR3 covers 15 residues. Per the germline V gene, CDR1 is SGHVS and CDR2 is FQNEAQ. CDR3 in amino acids: CASSLGTGAGVEAFF. For the CDR3, the DNA is TGTGCCAGCAGCTTAGGGACAGGCGCTGGGGTTGAAGCTTTCTTT.